This T cell receptor (beta chain) was found in a study of blood T cell repertoires in COVID-19. As processed by the authors: How many nucleated cells were present was estimated from reference gene primer amplification. This table comes from immunoSEQ multiplex PCR, and its TCRdb copy is limited to in-frame clones, with some not included. The DNA was the basis for D and trimming; V, J and clone size are from that table. The table records 150,000 to 200,000 clones, about 91% of them present only once. Trimming shortened V by 6 bases and J by 5 bases, and 13 bases separated the two germline ends. The CDR3 is made up of 13 amino acids. Per germline, CDR1 SNHLY and CDR2 FYNNEI.

The sequenced material came from peripheral blood. The chain is built from TRBV2 and TRBJ2-5; no definite D call. The sequence was obtained from a woman aged 30 to 39 with acute or convalescent COVID-19. The CDR3 here is CASSVTVEETQYF. CDR3 DNA: TGTGCCAGCAGCGTTACGGTAGAGGAGACCCAGTACTTC.